The T cell receptor (beta chain) described here comes from a study of blood T cell repertoires in COVID-19. Profiling relied on immunoSEQ multiplex PCR, and the TCRdb table lists in-frame clones only, not all of them. Here the sample spans around 250,000 clones, 70% to 90% being singletons. The CDR3 has 14 amino acids. CDR1 and CDR2 from the germline V gene are LGHNA and YSLEER. V lost 1 base and J 0 bases, leaving 6 bases between the germline ends. The V gene is TRBV4-3, the J gene TRBJ1-1; D call uncertain. Sequenced input: peripheral blood. The receptor comes from a man aged 60 to 69 with acute or convalescent COVID-19. CDR3 region: CASSQGRLNTEAFF. CDR3 in DNA: TGCGCCAGCAGCCAAGGCAGGCTGAACACTGAAGCTTTCTTT.